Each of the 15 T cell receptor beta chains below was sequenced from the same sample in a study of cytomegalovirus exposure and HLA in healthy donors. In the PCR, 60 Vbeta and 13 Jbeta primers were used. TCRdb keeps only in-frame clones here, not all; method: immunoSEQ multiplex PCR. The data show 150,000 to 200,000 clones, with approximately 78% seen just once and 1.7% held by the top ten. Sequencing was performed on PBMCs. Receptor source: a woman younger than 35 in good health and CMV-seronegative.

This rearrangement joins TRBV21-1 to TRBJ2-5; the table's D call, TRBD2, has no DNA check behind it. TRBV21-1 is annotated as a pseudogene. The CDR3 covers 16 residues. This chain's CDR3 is CASSRVGTSGRETQYF. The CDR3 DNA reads TGTGCCAGCAGCAGAGTTGGAACTAGCGGGAGGGAGACCCAGTACTTC.

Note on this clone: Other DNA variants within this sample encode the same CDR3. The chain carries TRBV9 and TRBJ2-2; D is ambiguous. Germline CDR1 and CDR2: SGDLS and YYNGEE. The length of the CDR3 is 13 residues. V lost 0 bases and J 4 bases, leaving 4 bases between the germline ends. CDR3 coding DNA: TGTGCCAGCAGCGTAGCAGGCACCGGGGAGCTGTTTTTT. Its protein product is CASSVAGTGELFF.

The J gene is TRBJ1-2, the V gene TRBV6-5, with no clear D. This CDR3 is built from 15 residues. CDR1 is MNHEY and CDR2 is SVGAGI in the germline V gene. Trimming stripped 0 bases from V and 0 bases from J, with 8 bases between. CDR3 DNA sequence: TGTGCCAGCAGTTACTCTACAGCCACTAACTATGGCTACACCTTC. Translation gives CASSYSTATNYGYTF.

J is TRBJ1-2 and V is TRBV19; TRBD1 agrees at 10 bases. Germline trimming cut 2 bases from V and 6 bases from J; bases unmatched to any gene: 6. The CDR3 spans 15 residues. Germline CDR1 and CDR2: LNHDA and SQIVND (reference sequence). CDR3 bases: TGTGCCAGTAGTATAACCCCGACAGGGGGCAATGGCTACACCTTC. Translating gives CASSITPTGGNGYTF.

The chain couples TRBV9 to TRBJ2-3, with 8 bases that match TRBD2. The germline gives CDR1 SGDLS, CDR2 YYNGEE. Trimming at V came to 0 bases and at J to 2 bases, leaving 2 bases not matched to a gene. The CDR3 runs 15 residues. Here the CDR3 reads CASSVVAGITDTQYF. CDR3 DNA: TGTGCCAGCAGCGTAGTAGCGGGAATCACAGATACGCAGTATTTT.

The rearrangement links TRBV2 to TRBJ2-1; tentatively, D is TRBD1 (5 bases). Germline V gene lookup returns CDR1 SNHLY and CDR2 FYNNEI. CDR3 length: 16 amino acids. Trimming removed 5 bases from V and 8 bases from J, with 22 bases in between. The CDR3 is CASSYHQGEVGDEQFF. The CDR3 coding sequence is TGTGCCAGCAGTTACCATCAGGGCGAGGTAGGCGATGAGCAGTTCTTC.

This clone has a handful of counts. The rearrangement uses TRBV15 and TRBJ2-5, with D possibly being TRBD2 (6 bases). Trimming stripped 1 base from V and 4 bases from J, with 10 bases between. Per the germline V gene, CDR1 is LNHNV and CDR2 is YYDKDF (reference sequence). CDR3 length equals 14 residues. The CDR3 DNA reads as TGTGCCACCAGCAGAGGGGTGGGGGGAGAGACCCAGTACTTC. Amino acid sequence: CATSRGVGGETQYF.

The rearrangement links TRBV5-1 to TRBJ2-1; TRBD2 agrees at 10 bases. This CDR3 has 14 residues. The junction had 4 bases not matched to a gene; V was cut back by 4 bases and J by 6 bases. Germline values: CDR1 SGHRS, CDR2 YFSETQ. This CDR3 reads CASSGQREGNEQFF. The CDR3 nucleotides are TGCGCCAGCAGCGGGCAGCGGGAGGGCAATGAGCAGTTCTTC.

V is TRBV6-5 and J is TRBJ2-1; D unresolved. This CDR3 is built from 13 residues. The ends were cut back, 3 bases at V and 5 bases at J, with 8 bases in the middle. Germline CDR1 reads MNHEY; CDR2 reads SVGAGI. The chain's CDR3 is CASSYLHNNEQFF. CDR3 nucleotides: TGTGCCAGCAGTTATTTACACAACAATGAGCAGTTCTTC.

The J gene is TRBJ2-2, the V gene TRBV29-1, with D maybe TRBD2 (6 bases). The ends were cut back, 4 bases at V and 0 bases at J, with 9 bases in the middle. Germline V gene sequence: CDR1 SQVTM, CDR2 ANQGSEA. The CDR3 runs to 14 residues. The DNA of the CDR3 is TGCAGCGTTGGGGCGGGGACGAACACCGGGGAGCTGTTTTTT. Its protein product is CSVGAGTNTGELFF.

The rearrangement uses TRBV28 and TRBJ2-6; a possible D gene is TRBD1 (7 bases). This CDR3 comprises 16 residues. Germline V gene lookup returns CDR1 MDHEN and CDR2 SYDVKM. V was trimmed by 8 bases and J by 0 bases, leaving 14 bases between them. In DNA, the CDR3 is TGTGCCAGCGGAAGACAGGGAGGCTCTGGGGCCAACGTCCTGACTTTC. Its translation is CASGRQGGSGANVLTF.

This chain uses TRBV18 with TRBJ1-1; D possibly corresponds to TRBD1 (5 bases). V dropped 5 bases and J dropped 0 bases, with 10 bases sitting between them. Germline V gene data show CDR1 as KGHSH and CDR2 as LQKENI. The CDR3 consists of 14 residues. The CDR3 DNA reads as TGTGCCAGCTCATTGCAGGGAATGAACACTGAAGCTTTCTTT. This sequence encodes CASSLQGMNTEAFF.

The CDR3 spells CASSFGQGDEKLFF. The CDR3 DNA follows: TGCGCCAGCAGCTTCGGACAGGGGGATGAAAAACTGTTTTTT. The chain is built from TRBV5-1 and TRBJ1-4, with 10 bases that match TRBD1. Germline CDR1 reads SGHRS; CDR2 reads YFSETQ. This CDR3 has 14 residues. J lost 6 bases, V lost 2 bases, and 1 base had no gene match.

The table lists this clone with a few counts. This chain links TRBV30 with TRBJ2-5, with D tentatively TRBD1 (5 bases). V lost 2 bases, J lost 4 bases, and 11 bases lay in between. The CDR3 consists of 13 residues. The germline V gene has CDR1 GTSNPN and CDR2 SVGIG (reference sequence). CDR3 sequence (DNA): TGTGCCTGGAGTACAGGCGCCGGAGAGACCCAGTACTTC. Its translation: CAWSTGAGETQYF.

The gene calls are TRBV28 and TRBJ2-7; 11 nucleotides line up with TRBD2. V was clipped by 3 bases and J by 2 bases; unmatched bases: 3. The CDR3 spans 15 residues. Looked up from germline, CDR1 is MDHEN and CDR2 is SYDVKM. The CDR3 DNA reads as TGTGCCAGCAGTTTCGGGACTAGCGGAACCTACGAGCAGTACTTC. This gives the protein CASSFGTSGTYEQYF.